Below are 10 T cell receptor beta chains sequenced from a single sample in a study of post-analysis software for immune sequencing data. General study results and limits: Among several TRBV segments more frequent in patients than controls were TRBV5-6, TRBV5-1 and TRBV20-1.

Incorporated into the TCR beta cDNA libraries were unique molecular identifiers, which served to reduce PCR and sequencing biases. In TCRdb, the PCR reads were re-called with MiXCR into one record per CDR3 protein. The table includes fewer than 900,000 distinct CDR3 sequences, 46% detected once. Their specific antigens are unknown. Sequences were obtained from blood. The source of these receptors is a girl between 5 and 17 years old with multiple sclerosis.

This clonotype was found a few times. The chain uses TRBV6-1 and TRBJ2-1; D unclear. The J call may be faulty, since TRBJ2-7 better matches the DNA end. The CDR3 runs to 17 residues. Per the germline V gene, CDR1 is MNHNS and CDR2 is SASEGT. The CDR3 nucleotides read TGTGCCAGTAGAGCCTCTACTATTATTTCCCCATTCTACGAGCAGTACTTC. It is translated as CASRASTIISPFYEQYF.

This sequence joins TRBV7-9 and TRBJ2-3; 8 bases agree with TRBD2. J lost 7 bases, V lost 6 bases, and 12 bases had no gene match. Per the germline V gene, CDR1 is SEHNR and CDR2 is FQNEAQ (reference sequence). The CDR3 length is 15 residues. The CDR3 is CASRATPGGNHTQYF. CDR3 bases: TGTGCCAGCAGGGCGACCCCGGGAGGGAACCATACGCAGTATTTT.

This chain connects TRBV3-1 to TRBJ1-4; no reliable D call. Trimming pared 1 base from V and 0 bases from J, leaving 9 bases between. This CDR3 spans 16 amino acids. Germline CDR1 and CDR2: LGHDT and YNNKEL (reference sequence). The CDR3 region is CASSQGVIPTNEKLFF. The CDR3 DNA follows: TGTGCCAGCAGCCAAGGCGTTATCCCAACTAATGAAAAACTGTTTTTT.

There are a few counts of this clonotype. The chain carries TRBV7-2 and TRBJ2-3; D not certain. Germline loops: CDR1 SGHTA, CDR2 FQGNSA. Trimming pared 1 base from V and 10 bases from J, leaving 9 bases between. CDR3 size: 12 residues. Here the CDR3 DNA reads TGTGCCAGCAGCTTAGGTCTTGACCCGCAGTATTTT. Protein product: CASSLGLDPQYF.

The table lists this clonotype with a few counts. The V and J genes are TRBV20-1 and TRBJ2-3, with TRBD2 identical over 9 bases. Trimming removed 0 bases from V and 5 bases from J; junction bases left unmatched: 15. CDR1 and CDR2 from the germline V gene are DFQATT and SNEGSKA (reference sequence). The CDR3 extends over 18 amino acids. The CDR3: CSARDVGGRAGRGDTQYF. The DNA of the CDR3 is TGCAGTGCTAGAGATGTTGGCGGGAGGGCCGGTCGAGGAGATACGCAGTATTTT.

This clonotype was seen a few times. The chain couples TRBV20-1 to TRBJ2-6; the D is unclear. V lost 0 bases and J 1 base, leaving 7 bases between the germline ends. Germline CDR1 is DFQATT and CDR2 is SNEGSKA (reference sequence). The CDR3 consists of 15 residues. CDR3 in amino acids: CSARDIRSGANVLTF. CDR3 DNA sequence: TGCAGTGCTAGAGATATCAGGTCTGGGGCCAACGTCCTGACTTTC.

In its sample, this clonotype was seen many times. This sequence joins TRBV12-3 or TRBV12-4 and TRBJ2-5, with 13 bases lining up with TRBD2. CDR3 length equals 15 residues. V shed 3 bases, J shed 6 bases, and the junction held 4 bases outside the gene matches. The chain's CDR3 is CASSLWTSGSQTQYF. CDR3 DNA: TGTGCCAGCAGTTTGTGGACTAGCGGGAGTCAGACCCAGTACTTC.

V usage is TRBV20-1 and J usage is TRBJ1-2; 7 bases are shared with TRBD1. This CDR3 is built from 17 residues. J gave up 0 bases and V 3 bases, and 13 bases lay outside the gene matches. Germline CDR1 is DFQATT and CDR2 is SNEGSKA (reference sequence). This CDR3 reads CSASSGTAANPNYGYTF. CDR3 nucleotides: TGCAGTGCTAGCTCTGGGACAGCAGCAAACCCTAACTATGGCTACACCTTC.

The chain uses TRBV20-1 and TRBJ2-3, with 11 bases identical to TRBD1. The CDR3 has 13 amino acids. The germline V gene encodes CDR1 DFQATT and CDR2 SNEGSKA (reference sequence). J was trimmed by 7 bases and V by 4 bases; bases with no gene match: 4. CDR3 sequence reads: CSAKDRGRNTQYF. The CDR3 DNA reads as TGCAGTGCTAAGGACAGGGGGCGAAATACGCAGTATTTT.

J is TRBJ1-5 and V is TRBV28, with TRBD1 matching over 8 bases. Germline V CDR1 and CDR2: MDHEN, SYDVKM. CDR3 size: 17 residues. V was clipped by 6 bases and J by 0 bases; unmatched bases: 10. The CDR3 DNA is TGTGCCAGCAGGTACCACAGAGGGACAGGTAGCAATCAGCCCCAGCATTTT. Amino acid sequence: CASRYHRGTGSNQPQHF.